One sample yielded the 17 T cell receptor beta chains listed below, sequenced in a study of blood T cell repertoires in COVID-19. The table came from immunoSEQ multiplex PCR; TCRdb's copy has only in-frame clones and leaves some out. The repertoire holds 280,000 or so clones, with about 85% as singletons. Material: PBMCs or T cells enriched from blood (not recorded which). These receptors all stem from a woman aged 50 to 65 who had recovered from COVID-19.

This clone came up a few times. V gene TRBV27 combines with J gene TRBJ2-3, with 7 bases aligning to TRBD1. Losses at the gene ends were 4 bases for V and 2 bases for J; bases not matched to a gene: 3. The CDR3 is 14 amino acids. Per the germline V gene, CDR1 is MNHEY and CDR2 is SMNVEV (reference sequence). CDR3 protein: CASSSRGSTDTQYF. The CDR3 DNA follows: TGTGCCAGCAGTTCCAGGGGGTCCACAGATACGCAGTATTTT.

The chain carries TRBV5-1 and TRBJ2-1; 12 bases match TRBD2. The CDR3 length is 16 residues. V shed 1 base, J shed 9 bases, and the junction held 8 bases outside the gene matches. Germline V gene data show CDR1 as SGHRS and CDR2 as YFSETQ. CDR3 in amino acids: CASSLWTSGARTEQFF. In DNA, the CDR3 is TGCGCCAGCAGCTTGTGGACTAGCGGGGCGAGGACTGAGCAGTTCTTC. Full variable domain (missing parts from reference TRBV5-1 and TRBJ2-1): KAGVTQTPRYLIKTRGQQVTLSCSPISGHRSVSWYQQTPGQGLQFLFEYFSETQRNKGNFPGRFSGRQFSNSRSEMNVSTLELGDSALYLCASSLWTSGARTEQFFGPGTRLTVL.

The chain links TRBV28 to TRBJ2-3, with TRBD2 identical over 12 bases. CDR1 is MDHEN, CDR2 SYDVKM, per germline. The V and J ends lost 8 bases and 3 bases, in that order; junction bases with no gene match: 15. CDR3 length equals 18 residues. The CDR3 is CASYPRGLAGGYTDTQYF. The CDR3 coding sequence is TGTGCCAGCTATCCTCGAGGTCTAGCGGGGGGGTATACAGATACGCAGTATTTT. Full variable domain (outside the CDR3, taken from reference TRBV28 and TRBJ2-3): DVKVTQSSRYLVKRTGEKVFLECVQDMDHENMFWYRQDPGLGLRLIYFSYDVKMKEKGDIPEGYSVSREKKERFSLILESASTNQTSMYLCASYPRGLAGGYTDTQYFGPGTRLTVL.

This clone was seen only once. The chain links TRBV5-6 to TRBJ1-6, with TRBD1 matching over 8 bases. The germline V gene encodes CDR1 SGHDT and CDR2 YYEEEE. Trimming removed 4 bases from V and 8 bases from J; junction bases left unmatched: 8. This CDR3 region has 15 residues. CDR3 bases: TGTGCCAGCAGCGTCGACAGGGGACAGCATTCACCCCTCCACTTT. As protein: CASSVDRGQHSPLHF.

This clone was seen more than once but under ten times. The J gene is TRBJ2-7, the V gene TRBV5-1; 12 bases are shared with TRBD2. Germline CDR1 SGHRS, CDR2 YFSETQ. The CDR3 has 17 residues. V shed 2 bases, J shed 4 bases, and the junction held 10 bases outside the gene matches. CDR3 in amino acids: CASSLVPGLAGLYEQYF. The CDR3 DNA sequence: TGCGCCAGCAGCTTAGTCCCTGGACTAGCGGGATTGTACGAGCAGTACTTC.

V usage is TRBV28 and J usage is TRBJ2-1; 11 bases agree with TRBD1. Trimming removed 5 bases from V and 6 bases from J; junction bases left unmatched: 6. This CDR3 spans 15 amino acids. Per germline, CDR1 MDHEN and CDR2 SYDVKM. CDR3 bases: TGTGCCAGCAGTCTACCGGGACAGGGGGGCAATGAGCAGTTCTTC. Encoded protein: CASSLPGQGGNEQFF.

This rearrangement joins TRBV28 to TRBJ1-2; D ambiguous. The ends were cut back, 4 bases at V and 6 bases at J, with 12 bases in the middle. This CDR3 region has 13 residues. Germline loops: CDR1 MDHEN, CDR2 SYDVKM. In DNA, the CDR3 is TGTGCCAGCAGTTCCCAGGCCCATCATGGCTACACCTTC. Translation gives CASSSQAHHGYTF.

CDR3 loop: CASSTTSGISYEQYF. In DNA form, the CDR3 reads TGTGCCAGCAGTACGACTAGCGGGATCTCCTACGAGCAGTACTTC. The chain links TRBV2 to TRBJ2-7, with 11 nucleotides matching TRBD2. The CDR3 extends over 15 amino acids. The J segment lost 0 bases and the V segment lost 5 bases, leaving 3 bases of the junction unmatched. Germline CDR1 reads SNHLY; CDR2 reads FYNNEI.

The gene calls are TRBV18 and TRBJ1-2; maybe TRBD1 (6 bases). Germline CDR1 and CDR2: KGHSH and LQKENI. The CDR3 sequence is 13 residues long. Trimming stripped 3 bases from V and 3 bases from J, with 8 bases between. As DNA, the CDR3 is TGTGCCAGCTCACCGACAGGCTACTATGGCTACACCTTC. The encoded protein is CASSPTGYYGYTF.

The chain combines TRBV19 with TRBJ1-4, with a possible D match to TRBD1 (6 bases). In germline, CDR1 is LNHDA, CDR2 SQIVND (reference sequence). The CDR3 is 13 residues long. V shed 10 bases and J shed 2 bases, with 11 bases lying between them. This CDR3 reads CATQGTTNEKLFF. Here the CDR3 DNA reads TGTGCCACGCAGGGGACCACTAATGAAAAACTGTTTTTT.

The chain recombines TRBV6-5 with TRBJ1-2, with D perhaps matching TRBD1 (6 bases). Germline loops: CDR1 MNHEY, CDR2 SVGAGI. The CDR3 consists of 15 residues. The ends were cut back, 7 bases at V and 0 bases at J, with 15 bases in the middle. The CDR3 loop is CASTLQGDTNYGYTF. In nucleotides, the CDR3 is TGTGCCAGCACCTTACAGGGCGACACTAACTATGGCTACACCTTC.

The V and J genes are TRBV3-1 (or the pseudogene TRBV3-2) and TRBJ1-5, with D possibly matching TRBD1 (5 bases). Trimming stripped 3 bases from V and 4 bases from J, with 10 bases between. The CDR3 consists of 14 residues. Germline CDR1 LGHDT, CDR2 YNNKEL (reference sequence). CDR3 nucleotide sequence: TGTGCCAGCAGCCACAGGGTTGAGAATCAGCCCCAGCATTTT. Encoded protein: CASSHRVENQPQHF.

This clone was detected only once. The rearrangement joins TRBV5-5 to TRBJ2-5, with 7 bases aligning to TRBD1. In germline, CDR1 is SGHKS, CDR2 YYEKEE (reference sequence). This CDR3 has 16 residues. J lost 2 bases, V lost 4 bases, and 11 bases had no gene match. CDR3 nucleotide sequence: TGTGCCAGCAGCCGATTCCCAGGGGGATTTCAAGAGACCCAGTACTTC. Residues: CASSRFPGGFQETQYF.

The rearrangement uses TRBV20-1 and TRBJ2-2; D possibly corresponds to TRBD2 (6 bases). Trimming took off 3 bases at V and 0 bases at J, with 11 bases between the two ends. CDR1 is DFQATT, CDR2 SNEGSKA, per germline (reference sequence). CDR3 size: 15 residues. The DNA of the CDR3 is TGCAGTGCTAGTCTCGGGGGACCGAACACCGGGGAGCTGTTTTTT. Its protein is CSASLGGPNTGELFF.

The count of this clone is one. This chain connects TRBV6-6 to TRBJ1-6; the D gene is possibly TRBD1 (5 bases). The CDR3 spans 16 residues. Per the germline V gene, CDR1 is MNHNY and CDR2 is SVGAGI (reference sequence). The V gene lost 0 bases and the J gene lost 9 bases, with 15 bases spanning the gap. The CDR3 protein is CASSYSQGPRTSPLHF. The CDR3, as DNA: TGTGCCAGCAGTTACTCCCAGGGCCCTCGGACTTCACCCCTCCACTTT.

V gene TRBV6-5 combines with J gene TRBJ2-1, with D maybe TRBD1 (5 bases). V shed 2 bases and J shed 15 bases, with 17 bases lying between them. The CDR3 sequence is 13 residues long. Germline V gene data show CDR1 as MNHEY and CDR2 as SVGAGI. CDR3 in amino acids: CASSYGQGSRWFF. The CDR3 DNA reads as TGTGCCAGCAGTTACGGGCAGGGTTCACGTTGGTTCTTC.

This chain uses TRBV10-1 with TRBJ2-3; a possible D gene is TRBD1 (5 bases). V was cut by 0 bases and J by 9 bases, with 19 bases left in between. Germline V gene data show CDR1 as WNHNN and CDR2 as SYGVQD (reference sequence). The CDR3 loop spans 16 amino acids. The CDR3 sequence is CASSESWQGNRGTQYF. CDR3 sequence (DNA): TGCGCCAGCAGTGAGTCTTGGCAGGGAAATAGAGGCACGCAGTATTTT.